This TCR beta chain was obtained from a study of CD8+ T cells in alopecia areata. The germline gives CDR1 SGHRS, CDR2 YFSETQ. Between the trimmed V and J ends, which lost 0 bases and 0 bases, there was a span of 7 bases. This CDR3 comprises 15 residues. cDNA serving as the sequencing template came from extracted, reverse transcribed RNA. Repertoires were generated with immunoSEQ multiplex PCR, while TCRdb's copy carries only in-frame clones and drops some. The table shows 100,000 to 150,000 clones, with less than 70% occurring only once. This clone came up once. The same CDR3 arises from other DNA sequences in this sample as well.

This chain joins TRBV5-1 and TRBJ1-5; TRBD1 might be the D (6 bases). Source material: CD4+ T cells sorted from blood. The TCR comes from a human donor in good health. The CDR3 nucleotides are TGCGCCAGCAGCTTGGAGGGGGATAGCAATCAGCCCCAGCATTTT. Translated, it gives CASSLEGDSNQPQHF.